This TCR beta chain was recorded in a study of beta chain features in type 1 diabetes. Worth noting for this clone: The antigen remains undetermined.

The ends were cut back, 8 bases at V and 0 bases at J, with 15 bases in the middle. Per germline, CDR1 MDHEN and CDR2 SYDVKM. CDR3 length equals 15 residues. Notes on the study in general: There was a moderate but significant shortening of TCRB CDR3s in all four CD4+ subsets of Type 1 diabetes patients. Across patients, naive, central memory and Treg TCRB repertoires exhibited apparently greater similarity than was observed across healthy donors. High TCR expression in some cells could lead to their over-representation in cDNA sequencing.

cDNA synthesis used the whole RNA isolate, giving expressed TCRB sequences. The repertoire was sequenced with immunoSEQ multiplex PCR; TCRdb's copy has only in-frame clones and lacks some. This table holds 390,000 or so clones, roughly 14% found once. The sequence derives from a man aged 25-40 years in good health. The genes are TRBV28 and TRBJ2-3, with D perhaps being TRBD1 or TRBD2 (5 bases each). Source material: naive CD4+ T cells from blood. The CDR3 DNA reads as TGTGCCAGCCGAAGGGACGGAGCTAGCACAGATACGCAGTATTTT. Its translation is CASRRDGASTDTQYF.